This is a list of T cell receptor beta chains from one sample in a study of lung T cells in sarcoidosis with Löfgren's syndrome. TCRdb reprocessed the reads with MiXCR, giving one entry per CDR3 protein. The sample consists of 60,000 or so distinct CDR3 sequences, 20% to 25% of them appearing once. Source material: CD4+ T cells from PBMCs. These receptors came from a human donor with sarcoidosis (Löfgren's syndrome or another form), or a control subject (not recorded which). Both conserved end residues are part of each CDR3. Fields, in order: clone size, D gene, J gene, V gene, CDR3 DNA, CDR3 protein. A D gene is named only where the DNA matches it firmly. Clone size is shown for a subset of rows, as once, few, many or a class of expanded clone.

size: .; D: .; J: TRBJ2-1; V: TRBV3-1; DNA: TGTGCCAGCAGCCCCTGGGTGGTAGTGAAAAATGAGCAGTTCTTC; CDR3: CASSPWVVVKNEQFF
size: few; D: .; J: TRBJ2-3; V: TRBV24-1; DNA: TGTGCCACCAGTGATCCAGAGGCAGGGTACACAGATACGCAGTATTTT; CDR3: CATSDPEAGYTDTQYF
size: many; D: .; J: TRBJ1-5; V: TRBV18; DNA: TGTGCCAGCTCCAACTACAGGACGGATAGCAATCAGCCCCAGCATTTT; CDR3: CASSNYRTDSNQPQHF
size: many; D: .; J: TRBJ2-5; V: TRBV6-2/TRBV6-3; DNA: TGTGCCAGCAGCCCCCGGGCCCGATTTCAAGAGACCCAGTACTTC; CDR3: CASSPRARFQETQYF
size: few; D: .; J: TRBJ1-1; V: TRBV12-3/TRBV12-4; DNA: TGTGCCAGCCCCGGGCTTCATGACACTTTCTCGAACACTGAAGCTTTCTTT; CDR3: CASPGLHDTFSNTEAFF
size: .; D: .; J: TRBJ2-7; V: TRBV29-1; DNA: TGCAGCGTTGGCGTTCTAGCAGGGGCCTACGAGCAGTACTTC; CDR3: CSVGVLAGAYEQYF
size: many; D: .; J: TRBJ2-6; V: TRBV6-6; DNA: TGTGCCAGCAGTTACAGGGACGTCGCCTCTGGGGCCAACGTCCTGACTTTC; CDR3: CASSYRDVASGANVLTF
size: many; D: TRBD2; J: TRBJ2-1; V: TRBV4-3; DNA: TGCGCCAGCAGCCAATCTCAGCGGGATCGCAATGAGCAGTTCTTC; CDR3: CASSQSQRDRNEQFF
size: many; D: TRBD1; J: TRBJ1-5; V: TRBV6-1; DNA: TGTGCCAGCAGTTTTCGACCGGCAGGGACAGGAGAACAGCCCCAGCATTTT; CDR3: CASSFRPAGTGEQPQHF
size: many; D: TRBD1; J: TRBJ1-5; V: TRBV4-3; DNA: TGCGCCAGCAGTCGAGGCAGGGGGAAGTTTCAGCCCCAGCATTTT; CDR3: CASSRGRGKFQPQHF
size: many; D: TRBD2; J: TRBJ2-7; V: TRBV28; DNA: TGCCCCGTGCGGGGGATCTACGAGCAGTACTTC; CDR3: CPVRGIYEQYF
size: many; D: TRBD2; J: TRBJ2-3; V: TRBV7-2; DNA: TGTGCCAGCAGCTTCGGACTAGCGGTGTCGTATTTT; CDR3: CASSFGLAVSYF
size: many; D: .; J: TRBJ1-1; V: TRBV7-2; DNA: TGTGCCAGCAGCTCGAAGGGGAGCACTGAAGCTTTCTTT; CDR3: CASSSKGSTEAFF
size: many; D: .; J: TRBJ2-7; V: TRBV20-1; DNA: TGCAGTGCCAATCTCCGGTCCTCCGAGCAGTACTTC; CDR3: CSANLRSSEQYF
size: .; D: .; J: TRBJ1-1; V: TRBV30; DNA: TGTGCCTGGAACCTCGGGATGAACACTGAAGCTTTCTTT; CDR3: CAWNLGMNTEAFF